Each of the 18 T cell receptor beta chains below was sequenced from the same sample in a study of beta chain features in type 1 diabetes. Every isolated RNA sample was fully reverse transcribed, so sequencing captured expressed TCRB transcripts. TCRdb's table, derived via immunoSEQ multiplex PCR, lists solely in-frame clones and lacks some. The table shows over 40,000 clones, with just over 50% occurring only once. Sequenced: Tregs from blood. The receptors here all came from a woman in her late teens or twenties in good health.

The CDR3, as DNA: TGTGCCAGCAGCCCGCGGGACAGCGGTTCCTCTGGGGCCAACGTCCTGACTTTC. Translating it yields CASSPRDSGSSGANVLTF. V usage is TRBV7-9 and J usage is TRBJ2-6, with a possible D match to TRBD1 (7 bases). CDR3 size: 18 residues. V lost 5 bases and J lost 0, with 17 bases in between. Germline V gives CDR1 SEHNR, CDR2 FQNEAQ (reference sequence).

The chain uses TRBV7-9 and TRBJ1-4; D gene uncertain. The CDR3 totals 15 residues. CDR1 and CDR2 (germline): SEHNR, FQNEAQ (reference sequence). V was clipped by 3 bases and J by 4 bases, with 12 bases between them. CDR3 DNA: TGTGCCAGCAGCTTCCAAGGACTCAATAATGAAAAACTGTTTTTT. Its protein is CASSFQGLNNEKLFF.

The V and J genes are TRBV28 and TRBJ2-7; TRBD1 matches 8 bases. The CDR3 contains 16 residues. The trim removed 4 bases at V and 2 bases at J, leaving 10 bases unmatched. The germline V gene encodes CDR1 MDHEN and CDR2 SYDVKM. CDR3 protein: CASSSSGQGNTYEQYF. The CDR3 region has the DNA TGTGCCAGCAGTTCGTCAGGACAGGGTAATACCTACGAGCAGTACTTC. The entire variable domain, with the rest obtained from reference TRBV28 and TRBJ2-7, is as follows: DVKVTQSSRYLVKRTGEKVFLECVQDMDHENMFWYRQDPGLGLRLIYFSYDVKMKEKGDIPEGYSVSREKKERFSLILESASTNQTSMYLCASSSSGQGNTYEQYFGPGTRLTVT.

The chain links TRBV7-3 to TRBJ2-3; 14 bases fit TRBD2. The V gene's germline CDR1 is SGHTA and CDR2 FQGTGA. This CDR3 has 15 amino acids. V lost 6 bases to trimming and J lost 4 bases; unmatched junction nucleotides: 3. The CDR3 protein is CASSGTSGSSDTQYF. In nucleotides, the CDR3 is TGTGCCAGCAGTGGGACTAGCGGGAGTTCAGATACGCAGTATTTT. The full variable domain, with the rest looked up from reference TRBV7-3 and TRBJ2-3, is GAGVSQTPSNKVTEKGKYVELRCDPISGHTALYWYRQSLGQGPEFLIYFQGTGAADDSGLPNDRFFAVRPEGSVSTLKIQRTERGDSAVYLCASSGTSGSSDTQYFGPGTRLTVL.

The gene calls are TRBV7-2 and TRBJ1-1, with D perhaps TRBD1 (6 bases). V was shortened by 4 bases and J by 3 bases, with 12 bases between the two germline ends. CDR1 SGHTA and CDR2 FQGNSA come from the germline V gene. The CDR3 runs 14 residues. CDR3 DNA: TGTGCCAGCAGCTGGGGTACAGGGTACACTGAAGCTTTCTTT. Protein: CASSWGTGYTEAFF. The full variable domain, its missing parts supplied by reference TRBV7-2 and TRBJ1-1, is GAGVSQSPSNKVTEKGKDVELRCDPISGHTALYWYRQSLGQGLEFLIYFQGNSAPDKSGLPSDRFSAERTGGSVSTLTIQRTQQEDSAVYLCASSWGTGYTEAFFGQGTRLTVV.

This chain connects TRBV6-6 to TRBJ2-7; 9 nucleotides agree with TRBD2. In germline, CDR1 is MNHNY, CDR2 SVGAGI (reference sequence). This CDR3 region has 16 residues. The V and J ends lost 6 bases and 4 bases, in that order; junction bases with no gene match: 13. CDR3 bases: TGTGCCAGCAGCACCGGGAAGGCGGGAGGGCCGTACGAGCAGTACTTC. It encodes CASSTGKAGGPYEQYF.

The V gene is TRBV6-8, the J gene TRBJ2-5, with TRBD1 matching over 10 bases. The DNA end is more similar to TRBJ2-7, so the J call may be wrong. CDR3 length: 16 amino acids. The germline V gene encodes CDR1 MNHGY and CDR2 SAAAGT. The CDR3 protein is CASSYSGQGISYEQYF. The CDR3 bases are TGTGCCAGCAGTTACTCGGGACAGGGGATCTCCTACGAGCAGTACTTC.

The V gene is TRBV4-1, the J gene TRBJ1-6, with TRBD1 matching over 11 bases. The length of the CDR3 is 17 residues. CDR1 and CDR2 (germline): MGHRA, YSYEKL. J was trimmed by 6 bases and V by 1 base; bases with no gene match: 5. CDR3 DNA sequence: TGCGCCAGCAGCCAAGTCATGGGACAGGGGGGTAATTCACCCCTCCACTTT. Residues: CASSQVMGQGGNSPLHF.

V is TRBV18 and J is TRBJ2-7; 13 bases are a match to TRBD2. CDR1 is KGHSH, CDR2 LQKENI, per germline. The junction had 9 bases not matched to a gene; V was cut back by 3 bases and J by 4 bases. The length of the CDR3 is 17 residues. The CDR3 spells CASSPPGGLAGKYEQYF. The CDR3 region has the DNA TGTGCCAGCTCACCTCCCGGGGGACTAGCGGGAAAATACGAGCAGTACTTC.

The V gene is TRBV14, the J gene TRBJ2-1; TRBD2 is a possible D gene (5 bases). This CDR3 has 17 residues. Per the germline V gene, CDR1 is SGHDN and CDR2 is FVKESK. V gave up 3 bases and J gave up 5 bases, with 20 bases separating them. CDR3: CASSQHNLRRVNNEQFF. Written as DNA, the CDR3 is TGTGCCAGCAGCCAGCATAACCTCAGGCGGGTTAACAATGAGCAGTTCTTC.

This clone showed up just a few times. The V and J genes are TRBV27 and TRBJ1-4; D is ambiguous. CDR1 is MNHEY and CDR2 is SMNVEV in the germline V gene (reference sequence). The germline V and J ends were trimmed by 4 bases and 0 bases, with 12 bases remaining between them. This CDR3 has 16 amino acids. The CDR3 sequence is CASSSQKPATNEKLFF. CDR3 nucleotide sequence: TGTGCCAGCAGTTCACAGAAGCCTGCAACTAATGAAAAACTGTTTTTT.

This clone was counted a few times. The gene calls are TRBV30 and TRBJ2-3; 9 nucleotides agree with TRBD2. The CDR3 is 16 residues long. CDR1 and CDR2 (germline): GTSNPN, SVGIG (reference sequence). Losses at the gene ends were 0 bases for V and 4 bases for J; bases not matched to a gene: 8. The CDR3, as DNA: TGTGCCTGGAGTGTACGGTCTAGCGGGATAGCAGATACGCAGTATTTT. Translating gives CAWSVRSSGIADTQYF. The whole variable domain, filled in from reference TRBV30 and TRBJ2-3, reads SQTIHQWPATLVQPVGSPLSLECTVEGTSNPNLYWYRQAAGRGLQLLFYSVGIGQISSEVPQNLSASRPQDRQFILSSKKLLLSDSGFYLCAWSVRSSGIADTQYFGPGTRLTVL.

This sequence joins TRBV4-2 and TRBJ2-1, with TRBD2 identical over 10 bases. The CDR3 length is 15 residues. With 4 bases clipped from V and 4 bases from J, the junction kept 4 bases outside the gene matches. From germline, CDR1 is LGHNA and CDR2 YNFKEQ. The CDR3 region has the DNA TGTGCCAGCAGCCCCAGCGGGAGGGGTTACAATGAGCAGTTCTTC. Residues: CASSPSGRGYNEQFF.

In DNA, the CDR3 is TGCGCCAGCAGTGATCGAGGCCTCTATCAGCCCCAGCATTTT. Its translation is CASSDRGLYQPQHF. J is TRBJ1-5 and V is TRBV10-2; unclear D gene. The ends were cut back, 3 bases at V and 5 bases at J, with 11 bases in the middle. The germline V gene has CDR1 WSHSY and CDR2 SAAADI. The CDR3 totals 14 residues.

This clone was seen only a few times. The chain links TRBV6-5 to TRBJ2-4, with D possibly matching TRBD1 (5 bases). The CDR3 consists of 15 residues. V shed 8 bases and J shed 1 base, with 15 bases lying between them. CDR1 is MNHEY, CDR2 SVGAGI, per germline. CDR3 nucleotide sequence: TGTGCCAGCCAGCAAGTGGGGCAGGCCAAAAACATTCAGTACTTC. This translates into CASQQVGQAKNIQYF.

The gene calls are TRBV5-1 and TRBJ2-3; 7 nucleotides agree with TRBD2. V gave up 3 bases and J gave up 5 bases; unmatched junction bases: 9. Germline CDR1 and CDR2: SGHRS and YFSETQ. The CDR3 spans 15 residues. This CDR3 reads CASSSETLAGDTQYF. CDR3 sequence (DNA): TGCGCCAGCAGCTCCGAAACCTTAGCGGGAGATACGCAGTATTTT.

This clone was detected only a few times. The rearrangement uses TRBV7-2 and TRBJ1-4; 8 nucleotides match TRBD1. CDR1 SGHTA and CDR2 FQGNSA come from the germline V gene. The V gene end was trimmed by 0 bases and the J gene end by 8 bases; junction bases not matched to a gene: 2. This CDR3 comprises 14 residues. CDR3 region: CASSLADRDEKLFF. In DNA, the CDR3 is TGTGCCAGCAGCTTAGCGGACAGGGACGAAAAACTGTTTTTT.

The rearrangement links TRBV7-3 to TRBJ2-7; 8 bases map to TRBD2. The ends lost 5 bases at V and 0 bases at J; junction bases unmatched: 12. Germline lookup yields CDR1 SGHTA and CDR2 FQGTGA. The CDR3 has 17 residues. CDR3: CASSPTSGRGSSYEQYF. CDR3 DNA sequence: TGTGCCAGCAGCCCCACTAGCGGAAGGGGAAGCTCCTACGAGCAGTACTTC.